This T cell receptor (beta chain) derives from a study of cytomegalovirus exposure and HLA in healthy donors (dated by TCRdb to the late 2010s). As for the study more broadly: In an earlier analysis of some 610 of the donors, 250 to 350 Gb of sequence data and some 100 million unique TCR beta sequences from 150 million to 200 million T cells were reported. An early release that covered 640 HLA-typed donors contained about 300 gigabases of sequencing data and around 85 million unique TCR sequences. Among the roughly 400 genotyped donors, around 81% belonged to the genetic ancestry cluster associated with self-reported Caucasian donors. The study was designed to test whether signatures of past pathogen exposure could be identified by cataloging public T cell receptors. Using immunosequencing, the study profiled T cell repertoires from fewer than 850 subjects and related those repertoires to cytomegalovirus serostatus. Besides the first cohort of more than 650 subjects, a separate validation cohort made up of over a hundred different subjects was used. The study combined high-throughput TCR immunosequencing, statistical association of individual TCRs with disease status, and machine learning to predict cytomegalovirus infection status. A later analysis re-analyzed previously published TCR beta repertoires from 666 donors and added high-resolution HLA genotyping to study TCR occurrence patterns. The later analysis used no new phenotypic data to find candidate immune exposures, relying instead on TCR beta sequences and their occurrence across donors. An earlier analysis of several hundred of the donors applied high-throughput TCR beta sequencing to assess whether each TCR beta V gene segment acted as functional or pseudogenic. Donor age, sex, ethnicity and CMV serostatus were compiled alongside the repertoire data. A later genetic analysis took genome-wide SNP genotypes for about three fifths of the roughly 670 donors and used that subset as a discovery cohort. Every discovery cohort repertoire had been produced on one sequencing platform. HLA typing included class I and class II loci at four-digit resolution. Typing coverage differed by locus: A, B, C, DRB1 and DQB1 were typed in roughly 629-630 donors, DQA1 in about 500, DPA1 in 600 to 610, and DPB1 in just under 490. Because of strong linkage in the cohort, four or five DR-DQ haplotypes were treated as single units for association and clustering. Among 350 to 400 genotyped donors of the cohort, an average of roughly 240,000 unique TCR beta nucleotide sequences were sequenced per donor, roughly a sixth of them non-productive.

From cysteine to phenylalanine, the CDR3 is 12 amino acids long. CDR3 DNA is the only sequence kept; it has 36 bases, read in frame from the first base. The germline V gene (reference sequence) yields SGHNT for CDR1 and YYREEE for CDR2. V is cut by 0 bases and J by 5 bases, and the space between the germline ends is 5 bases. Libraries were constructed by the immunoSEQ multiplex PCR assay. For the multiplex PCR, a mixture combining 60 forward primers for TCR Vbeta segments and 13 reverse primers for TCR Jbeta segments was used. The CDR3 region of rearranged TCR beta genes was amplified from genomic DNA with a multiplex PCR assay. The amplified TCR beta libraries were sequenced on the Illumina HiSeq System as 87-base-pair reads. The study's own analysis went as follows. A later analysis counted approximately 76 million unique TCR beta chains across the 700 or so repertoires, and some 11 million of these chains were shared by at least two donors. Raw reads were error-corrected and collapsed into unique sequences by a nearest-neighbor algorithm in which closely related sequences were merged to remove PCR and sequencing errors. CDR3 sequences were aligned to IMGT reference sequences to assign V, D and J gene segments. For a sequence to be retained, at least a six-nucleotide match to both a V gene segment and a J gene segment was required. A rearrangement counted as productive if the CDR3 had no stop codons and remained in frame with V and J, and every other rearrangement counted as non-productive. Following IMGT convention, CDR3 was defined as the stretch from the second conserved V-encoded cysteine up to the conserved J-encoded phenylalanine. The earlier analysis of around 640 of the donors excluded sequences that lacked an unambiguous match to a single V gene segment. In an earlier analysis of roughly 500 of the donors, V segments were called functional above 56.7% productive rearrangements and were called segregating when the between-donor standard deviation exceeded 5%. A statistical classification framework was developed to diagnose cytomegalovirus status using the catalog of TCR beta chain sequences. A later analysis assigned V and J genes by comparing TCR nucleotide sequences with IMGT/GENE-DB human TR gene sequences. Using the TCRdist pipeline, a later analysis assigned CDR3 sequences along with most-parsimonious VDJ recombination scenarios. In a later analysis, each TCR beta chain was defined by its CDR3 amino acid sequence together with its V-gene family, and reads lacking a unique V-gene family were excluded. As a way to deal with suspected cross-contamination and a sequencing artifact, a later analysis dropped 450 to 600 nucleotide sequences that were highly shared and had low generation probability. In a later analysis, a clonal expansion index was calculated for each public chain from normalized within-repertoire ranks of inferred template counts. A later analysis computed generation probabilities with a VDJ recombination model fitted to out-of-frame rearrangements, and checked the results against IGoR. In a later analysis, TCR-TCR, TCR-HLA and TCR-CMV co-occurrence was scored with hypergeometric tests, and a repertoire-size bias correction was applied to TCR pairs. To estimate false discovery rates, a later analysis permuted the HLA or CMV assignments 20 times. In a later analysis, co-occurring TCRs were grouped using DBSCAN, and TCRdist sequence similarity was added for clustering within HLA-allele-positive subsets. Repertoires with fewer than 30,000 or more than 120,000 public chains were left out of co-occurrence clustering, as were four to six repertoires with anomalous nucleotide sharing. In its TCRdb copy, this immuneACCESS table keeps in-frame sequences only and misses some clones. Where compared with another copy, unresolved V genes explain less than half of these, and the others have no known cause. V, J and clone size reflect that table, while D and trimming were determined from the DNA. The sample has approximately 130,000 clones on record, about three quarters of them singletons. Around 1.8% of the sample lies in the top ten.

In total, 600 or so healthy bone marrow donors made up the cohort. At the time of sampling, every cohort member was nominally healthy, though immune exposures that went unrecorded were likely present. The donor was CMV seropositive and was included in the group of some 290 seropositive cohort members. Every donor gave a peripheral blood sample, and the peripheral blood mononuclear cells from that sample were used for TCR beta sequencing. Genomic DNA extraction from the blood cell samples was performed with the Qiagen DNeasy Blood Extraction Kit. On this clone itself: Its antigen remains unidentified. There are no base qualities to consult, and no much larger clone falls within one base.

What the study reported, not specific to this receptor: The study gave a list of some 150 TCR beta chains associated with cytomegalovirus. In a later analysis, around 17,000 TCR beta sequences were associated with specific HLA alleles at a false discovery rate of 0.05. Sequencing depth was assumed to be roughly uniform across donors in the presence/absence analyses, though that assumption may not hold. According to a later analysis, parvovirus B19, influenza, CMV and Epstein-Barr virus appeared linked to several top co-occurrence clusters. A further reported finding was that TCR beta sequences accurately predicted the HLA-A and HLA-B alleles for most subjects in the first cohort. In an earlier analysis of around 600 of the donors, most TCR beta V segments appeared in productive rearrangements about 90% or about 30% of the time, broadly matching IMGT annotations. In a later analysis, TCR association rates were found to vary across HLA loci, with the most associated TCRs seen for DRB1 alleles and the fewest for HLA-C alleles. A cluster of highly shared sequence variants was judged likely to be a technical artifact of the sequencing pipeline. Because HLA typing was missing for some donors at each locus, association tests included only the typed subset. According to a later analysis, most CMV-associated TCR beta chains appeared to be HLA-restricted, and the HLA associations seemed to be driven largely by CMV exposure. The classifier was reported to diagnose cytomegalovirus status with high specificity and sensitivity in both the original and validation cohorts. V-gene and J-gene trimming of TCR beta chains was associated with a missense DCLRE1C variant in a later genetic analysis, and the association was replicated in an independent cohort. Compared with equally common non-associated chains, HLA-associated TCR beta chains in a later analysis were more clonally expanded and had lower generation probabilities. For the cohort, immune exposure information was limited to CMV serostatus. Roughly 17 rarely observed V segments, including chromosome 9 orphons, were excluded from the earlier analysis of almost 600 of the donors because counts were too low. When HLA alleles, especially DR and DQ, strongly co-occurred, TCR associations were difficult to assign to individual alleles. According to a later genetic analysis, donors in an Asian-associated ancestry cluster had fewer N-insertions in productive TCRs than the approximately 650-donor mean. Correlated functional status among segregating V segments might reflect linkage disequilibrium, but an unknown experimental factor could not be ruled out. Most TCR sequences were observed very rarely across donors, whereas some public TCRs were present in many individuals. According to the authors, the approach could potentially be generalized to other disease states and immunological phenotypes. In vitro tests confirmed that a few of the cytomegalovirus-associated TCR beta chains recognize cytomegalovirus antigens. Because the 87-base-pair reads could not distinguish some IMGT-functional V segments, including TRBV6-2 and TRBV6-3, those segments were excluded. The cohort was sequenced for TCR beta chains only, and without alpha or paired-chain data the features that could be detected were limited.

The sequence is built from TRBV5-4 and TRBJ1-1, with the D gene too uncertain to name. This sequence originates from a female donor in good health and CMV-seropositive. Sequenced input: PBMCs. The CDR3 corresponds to CASSLERTEAFF. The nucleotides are TGTGCCAGCAGCTTGGAGAGAACTGAAGCTTTCTTT.